This T cell receptor (beta chain) was captured in a study of human T cells and chemical hapten exposure. Study information: Per-sample variation in TCR yield stemmed mainly from small pooled library volume differences. Study-wide results and limits: TCRs exceeding a frequency of 1 in 1000 stayed unchanged under DPC sensitization.

In the original analysis: Per sample, the median was 95,638 TCRs, with values from roughly 23,000 to 640,000. TCRdb reprocessed the RACE reads with MiXCR, giving one entry per CDR3 protein. The V and J calls, along with clone size, are taken from TCRdb and not from the paper's own processing. The repertoire holds 35,000 to 50,000 distinct CDR3 sequences, about 3.9% seen once, with 1.5% to 2% in the top ten. The germline V gene has CDR1 SGHTA and CDR2 FQGNSA. The CDR3 loop spans 14 amino acids. V lost 2 bases, J lost 4 bases, and 11 bases lay in between. Regarding time point: healthy volunteer bleed at 2 weeks. Total RNA extraction was carried out from unfractionated whole blood. This clonotype turned up a few times. The antigen remains unidentified.

Sequenced sample: whole blood. V usage is TRBV7-2 and J usage is TRBJ1-1; TRBD1 might be the D (5 bases). This receptor was identified in a female donor in good health. Some clones in this sample may be carry-over from other donors' samples. The CDR3 loop reads CASSLLGHSTEAFF. DNA for the CDR3: TGTGCCAGCAGCTTACTTGGACACTCCACTGAAGCTTTCTTT. The full variable domain, in which reference TRBV7-2 and TRBJ1-1 provide the parts outside the CDR3, is GAGVSQSPSNKVTEKGKDVELRCDPISGHTALYWYRQSLGQGLEFLIYFQGNSAPDKSGLPSDRFSAERTGGSVSTLTIQRTQQEDSAVYLCASSLLGHSTEAFFGQGTRLTVV.